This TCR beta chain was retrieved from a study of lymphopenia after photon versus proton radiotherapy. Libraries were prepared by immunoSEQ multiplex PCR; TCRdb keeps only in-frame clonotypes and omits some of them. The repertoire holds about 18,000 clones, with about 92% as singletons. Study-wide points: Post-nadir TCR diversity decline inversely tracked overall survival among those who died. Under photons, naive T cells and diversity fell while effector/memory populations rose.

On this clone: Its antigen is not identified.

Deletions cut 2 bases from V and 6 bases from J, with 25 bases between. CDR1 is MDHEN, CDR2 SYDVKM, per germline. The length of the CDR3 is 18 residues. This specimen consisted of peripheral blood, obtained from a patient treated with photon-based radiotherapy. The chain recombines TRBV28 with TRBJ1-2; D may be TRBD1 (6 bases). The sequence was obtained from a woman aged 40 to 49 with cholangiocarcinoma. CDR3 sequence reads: CASSLKIGGPSPLNGYTF. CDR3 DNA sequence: TGTGCCAGCAGTTTAAAGATTGGGGGGCCTTCCCCCCTTAATGGCTACACCTTC.